This passage covers 8 T cell receptor beta chains from one sample sequenced in a study of response to subunit inactivated influenza vaccine. TCRdb itself ran the RT-PCR reads through MiXCR, one entry per CDR3 protein. The sample carries about 180,000 distinct CDR3 sequences, around 10% recorded once. The sequencing here drew on CD8+ T cells sorted from PBMCs, taken about 23 months after vaccination. These receptors all come from a man between 50 and 69 years old who received an inactivated influenza vaccine.

The chain uses TRBV7-9 and TRBJ2-2; D is possibly TRBD1 (6 bases). The CDR3 contains 16 residues. The germline V gene has CDR1 SEHNR and CDR2 FQNEAQ (reference sequence). V lost 4 bases, J lost 3 bases, and 15 bases lay in between. Here the CDR3 DNA reads TGTGCCAGCAGCTCGCCCGAGGACAGTTACACCGGGGAGCTGTTTTTT. Amino acid sequence: CASSSPEDSYTGELFF.

This clonotype was recorded many times. The chain uses TRBV7-9 and TRBJ1-1; D unresolved. Germline CDR1 SEHNR, CDR2 FQNEAQ (reference sequence). The V end lost 1 base, the J end lost 2 bases, and 11 bases lay between the germline ends. This CDR3 contains 15 residues. The CDR3 DNA reads as TGTGCCAGCAGCTTAGTCGCAGGCGGAAACACTGAAGCTTTCTTT. This encodes CASSLVAGGNTEAFF.

This clonotype was recorded at least ten times. The V and J genes are TRBV4-3 and TRBJ2-1; 13 positions agree with TRBD2. Germline loops: CDR1 LGHNA, CDR2 YSLEER. This CDR3 has 15 amino acids. V lost 1 base to trimming and J lost 9 bases; unmatched junction nucleotides: 3. The CDR3 DNA follows: TGCGCCAGCAGCCAAGTTGGACTAGCGGGAGCTGAGCAGTTCTTC. Amino acids: CASSQVGLAGAEQFF.

This clonotype was detected a few times. The genes are TRBV7-6 and TRBJ2-2; 7 bases are shared with TRBD2. Germline CDR1 reads SGHVS; CDR2 reads FNYEAQ. This CDR3 spans 16 amino acids. Trimming removed 5 bases from V and 0 bases from J; junction bases left unmatched: 6. The CDR3 DNA reads TGTGCCAGCAGCCACTGGGGAGGGTCGAACACCGGGGAGCTGTTTTTT. This codes for CASSHWGGSNTGELFF.

The chain uses TRBV12-3 or TRBV12-4 and TRBJ1-5; 8 bases map to TRBD1. The CDR3 has 17 residues. J lost 0 bases, V lost 3 bases, and 7 bases had no gene match. The CDR3 here is CASSFAQGVYSNQPQHF. The DNA of the CDR3 is TGTGCCAGCAGTTTCGCACAGGGGGTATATAGCAATCAGCCCCAGCATTTT.

This clonotype was counted a few times. The chain carries TRBV18 and TRBJ2-7, with D tentatively TRBD1 or TRBD2 (5 bases each). CDR1 and CDR2 (germline): KGHSH, LQKENI. The CDR3 consists of 14 residues. The V end lost 6 bases, the J end lost 2 bases, and 14 bases lay between the germline ends. The CDR3 protein is CASSHPGLTYEQYF. The CDR3 DNA reads TGTGCCAGCTCGCATCCGGGGCTGACCTACGAGCAGTACTTC. The entire variable domain, with the rest obtained from reference TRBV18 and TRBJ2-7, is as follows: NAGVMQNPRHLVRRRGQEARLRCSPMKGHSHVYWYRQLPEEGLKFMVYLQKENIIDESGMPKERFSAEFPKEGPSILRIQQVVRGDSAAYFCASSHPGLTYEQYFGPGTRLTVT.

Ten or more counts support this clonotype. The chain carries TRBV7-9 and TRBJ2-2; the match to TRBD1 covers 9 bases. Per the germline V gene, CDR1 is SEHNR and CDR2 is FQNEAQ (reference sequence). This CDR3 comprises 16 residues. The trim removed 1 base at V and 0 bases at J, leaving 0 bases unmatched. CDR3 DNA sequence: TGTGCCAGCAGCTTAGGACAGGGGGCGAACACCGGGGAGCTGTTTTTT. This codes for CASSLGQGANTGELFF.

This clonotype has ten or more counts. The gene calls are TRBV6-5 and TRBJ2-7; D not certain. This CDR3 contains 11 residues. The V and J ends lost 7 bases and 3 bases respectively, with 7 bases between them. Germline loops: CDR1 MNHEY, CDR2 SVGAGI. Here the CDR3 DNA reads TGTGCCAGCAATTCGGGCTACGAGCAGTACTTC. Translated: CASNSGYEQYF.